The sequence of this TCR beta chain was determined in a study of blood T cell repertoires in COVID-19. About the research overall: Samples taken during acute and convalescent COVID-19 were collected in the United States, Italy and Spain. T cells, B-cell-depleted T cells, or PBMCs provided the cDNA or gDNA that served as material.

Seattle patients were enrolled while actively infected and followed longitudinally. The CDR3 consists of 17 residues. V was shortened by 5 bases and J by 0 bases, with 17 bases between the two germline ends. Germline V gene sequence: CDR1 SGHVS, CDR2 FQNEAQ. Original processing methods: Amplified reference gene primers provided the basis for estimating nucleated cell counts. Here immunoSEQ multiplex PCR was the method, and the copy in TCRdb shows in-frame clones only, minus some. V and J calls plus clone size are reproduced from that table; the DNA served to infer D and trimming. The data contain 250,000 to 350,000 clones, 84% of them singletons.

The sample comprised peripheral blood. The J gene is TRBJ1-3, the V gene TRBV7-8, with no clear D. The sequence derives from a human donor with COVID-19, enrolled during active disease. The donor label of this sample is uncertain. The CDR3 protein is CASSPWASAISGNTIYF. The DNA for the CDR3 is TGTGCCAGCAGCCCTTGGGCCAGTGCTATCTCTGGAAACACCATATATTTT.